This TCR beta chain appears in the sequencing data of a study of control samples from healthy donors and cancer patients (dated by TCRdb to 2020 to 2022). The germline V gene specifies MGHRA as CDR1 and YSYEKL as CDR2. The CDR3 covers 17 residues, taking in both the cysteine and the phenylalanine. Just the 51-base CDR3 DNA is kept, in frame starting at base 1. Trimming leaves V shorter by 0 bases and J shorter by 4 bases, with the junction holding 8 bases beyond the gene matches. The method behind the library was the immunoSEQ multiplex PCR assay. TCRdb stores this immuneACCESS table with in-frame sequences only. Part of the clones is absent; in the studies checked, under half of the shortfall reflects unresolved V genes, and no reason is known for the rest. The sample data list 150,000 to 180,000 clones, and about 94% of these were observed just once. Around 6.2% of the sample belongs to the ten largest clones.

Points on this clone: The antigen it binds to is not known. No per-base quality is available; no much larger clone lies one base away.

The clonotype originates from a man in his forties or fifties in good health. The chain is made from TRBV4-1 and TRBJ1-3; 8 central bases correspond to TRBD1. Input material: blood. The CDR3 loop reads CASSQEPQGAKGNTIYF. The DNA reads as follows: TGCGCCAGCAGCCAAGAGCCTCAGGGGGCTAAAGGAAACACCATATATTTT.